This T cell receptor beta chain derives from a study of cytomegalovirus exposure and HLA in healthy donors. Study outcomes and limitations: When analyzed later, a missense DCLRE1C variant was found to be linked to TCR beta V- and J-gene trimming. Segments of the TCR beta V type were, in most cases, productive about 90% or about 30% of the time in an earlier analysis.

Each donor was nominally healthy when sampled (though unrecorded immune exposures were likely). On this clone itself: As yet, its antigen is unknown.

60 Vbeta and 13 Jbeta primers were used in PCR. The repertoire was sequenced with immunoSEQ multiplex PCR; TCRdb's copy has only in-frame clones and lacks some. Seen here are 110,000 or so clones, roughly 79% observed once, and the top ten hold less than 2.5%. Germline V gene sequence: CDR1 SEHNR, CDR2 FQNEAQ (reference sequence). CDR3 length: 18 residues. This TCR was recovered from a middle-aged woman in good health and CMV-seronegative. Sequenced: PBMCs. This rearrangement joins TRBV7-9 to TRBJ2-5; 8 positions agree with TRBD2. Matching the DNA end better, TRBJ2-7 makes the J call doubtful. This chain's CDR3 is CASSLGDQRGRTSYEQYF. For the CDR3, the DNA is TGTGCCAGCAGCTTAGGGGACCAGCGCGGGAGGACATCGTACGAGCAGTACTTC.